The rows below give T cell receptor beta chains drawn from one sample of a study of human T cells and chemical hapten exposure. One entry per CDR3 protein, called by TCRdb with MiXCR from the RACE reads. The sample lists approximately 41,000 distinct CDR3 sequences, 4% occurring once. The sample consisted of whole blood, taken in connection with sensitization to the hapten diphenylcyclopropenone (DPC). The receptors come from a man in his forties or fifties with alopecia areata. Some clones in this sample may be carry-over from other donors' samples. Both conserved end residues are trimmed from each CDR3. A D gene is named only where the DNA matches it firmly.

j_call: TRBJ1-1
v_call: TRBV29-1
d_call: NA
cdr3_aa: SVKGSGNTEAF

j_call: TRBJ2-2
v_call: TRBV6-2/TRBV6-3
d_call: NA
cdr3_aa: ASSYYNRNTGELF

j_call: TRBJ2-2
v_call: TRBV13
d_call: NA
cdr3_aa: ASSPRIGELF

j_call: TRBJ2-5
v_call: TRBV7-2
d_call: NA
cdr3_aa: ASSLGGTEQETQY

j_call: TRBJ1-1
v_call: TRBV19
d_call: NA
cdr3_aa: ASKDRVNTEAF

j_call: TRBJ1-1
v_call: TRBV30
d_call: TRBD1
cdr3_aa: VWSVLSGTGGGRNTEAF

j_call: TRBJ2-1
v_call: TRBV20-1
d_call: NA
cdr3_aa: SASARSSYNEQF

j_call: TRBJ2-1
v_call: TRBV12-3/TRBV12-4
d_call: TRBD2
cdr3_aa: ASSLREGLAGGNEQF

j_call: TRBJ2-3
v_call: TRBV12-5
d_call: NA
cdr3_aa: ASGLSNTDTQY

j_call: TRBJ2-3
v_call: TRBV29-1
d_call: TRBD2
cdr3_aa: SVEYWLAGGTDTQY

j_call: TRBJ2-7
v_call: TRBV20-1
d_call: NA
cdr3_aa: SASRLRSYEQY

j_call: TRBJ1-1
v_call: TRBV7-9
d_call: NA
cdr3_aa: ASSFRQANTEAF

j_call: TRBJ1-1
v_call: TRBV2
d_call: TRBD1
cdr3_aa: ASFPPQGGNEAF

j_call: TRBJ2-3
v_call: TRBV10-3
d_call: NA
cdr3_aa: AISVTSTDTQY

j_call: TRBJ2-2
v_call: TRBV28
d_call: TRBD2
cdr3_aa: ATDSGSDTGELF

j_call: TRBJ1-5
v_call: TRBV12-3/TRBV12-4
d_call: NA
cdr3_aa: ASSRDTQPQH

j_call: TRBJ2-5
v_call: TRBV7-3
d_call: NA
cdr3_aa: ASSRSSQETQY

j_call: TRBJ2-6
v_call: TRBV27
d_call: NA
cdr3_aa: ASSPFSSGANVLT

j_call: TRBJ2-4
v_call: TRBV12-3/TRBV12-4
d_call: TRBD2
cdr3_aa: ASSSIGTSIQY

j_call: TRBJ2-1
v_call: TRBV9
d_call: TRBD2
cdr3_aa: ASSVAYTSGRVNEQF

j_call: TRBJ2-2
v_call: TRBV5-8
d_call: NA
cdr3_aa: ASSLAQNTGELF

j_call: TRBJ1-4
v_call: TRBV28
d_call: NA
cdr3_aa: ASSPDRWNEKLF

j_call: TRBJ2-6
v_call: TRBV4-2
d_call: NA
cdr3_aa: ASSQEGAGANVLT

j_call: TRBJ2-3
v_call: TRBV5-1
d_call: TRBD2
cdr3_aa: ASSSIAGVGTDTQY

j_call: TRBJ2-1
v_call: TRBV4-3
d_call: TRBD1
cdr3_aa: ASSQDGTGTGVNEQF

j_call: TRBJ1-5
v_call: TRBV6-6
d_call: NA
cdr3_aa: ASSYGMDQPQH

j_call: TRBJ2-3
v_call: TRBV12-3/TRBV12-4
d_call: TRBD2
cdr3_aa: ASSSLAGLGNTQY

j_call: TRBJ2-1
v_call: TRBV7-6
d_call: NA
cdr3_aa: ASSSILGAAAGEQF

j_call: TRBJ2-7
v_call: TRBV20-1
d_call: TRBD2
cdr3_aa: SALNSGGGNEQY

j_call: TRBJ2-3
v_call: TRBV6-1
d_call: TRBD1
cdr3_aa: AHRTGLTDTQY

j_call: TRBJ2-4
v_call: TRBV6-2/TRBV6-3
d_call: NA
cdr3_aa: ASSSDLLAKNIQY

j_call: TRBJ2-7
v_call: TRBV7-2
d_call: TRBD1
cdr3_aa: ASSLGGQAAHEQY

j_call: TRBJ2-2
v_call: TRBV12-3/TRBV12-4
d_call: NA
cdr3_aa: ASGGRNTGELF

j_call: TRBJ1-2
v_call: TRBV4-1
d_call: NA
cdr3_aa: ASSQNRAMELYGYT

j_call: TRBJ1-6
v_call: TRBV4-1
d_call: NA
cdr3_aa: ASSQGRQQYNSPLH

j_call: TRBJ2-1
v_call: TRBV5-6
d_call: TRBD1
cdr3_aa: ASSYAGTGINEQF